A selection of T cell receptor beta chains follows, all from one sample in a study of blood T cell repertoires in COVID-19. Clones were sequenced by immunoSEQ multiplex PCR, and TCRdb holds only the in-frame ones, with some missing. Among 150,000 to 200,000 clones listed, over 80% were seen once. Sequenced material: peripheral blood. These receptors were collected from a woman aged 50 to 60 with acute or convalescent COVID-19. Each CDR3 is given with its conserved first and last residue. Fields, in order: J gene, V gene, CDR3 length, D gene, clone size, CDR3 protein, CDR3 DNA. D genes are given only for firm matches. A clone size is listed for some rows: how often the clone was seen (once, few, many), or a class if it is expanded.

j_call: TRBJ1-6; v_call: TRBV7-2; cdr3_length: 14; d_call: TRBD1; clone_size: -; cdr3_aa: CASSPGTVKSPLHF; cdr3_nt: TGTGCCAGCAGCCCCGGGACAGTGAAATCACCCCTCCACTTT
j_call: TRBJ1-3; v_call: TRBV9; cdr3_length: 15; d_call: -; clone_size: -; cdr3_aa: CASSVGQGVGNTIYF; cdr3_nt: TGTGCCAGCAGCGTAGGTCAAGGGGTTGGAAACACCATATATTTT
j_call: TRBJ1-1; v_call: TRBV28; cdr3_length: 17; d_call: -; clone_size: -; cdr3_aa: CASSSISGGSLGTEAFF; cdr3_nt: TGTGCCAGCAGTTCCATAAGCGGGGGGTCCCTGGGCACTGAAGCTTTCTTT
j_call: TRBJ1-1; v_call: TRBV2; cdr3_length: 14; d_call: -; clone_size: -; cdr3_aa: CASSIDGKNTEAFF; cdr3_nt: TGTGCCAGCAGTATCGACGGGAAAAACACTGAAGCTTTCTTT
j_call: TRBJ1-4; v_call: TRBV15; cdr3_length: 15; d_call: TRBD1; clone_size: -; cdr3_aa: CATSRPGGENEKLFF; cdr3_nt: TGTGCCACCAGCAGACCAGGGGGAGAGAATGAAAAACTGTTTTTT
j_call: TRBJ1-5; v_call: TRBV9; cdr3_length: 14; d_call: -; clone_size: -; cdr3_aa: CASSAGVSNQPQHF; cdr3_nt: TGTGCCAGCAGCGCAGGGGTGAGCAATCAGCCCCAGCATTTT
j_call: TRBJ1-6; v_call: TRBV5-4; cdr3_length: 15; d_call: TRBD1; clone_size: -; cdr3_aa: CASSLQGTVASPLHF; cdr3_nt: TGTGCCAGCAGCTTGCAGGGGACAGTAGCTTCACCCCTCCACTTT
j_call: TRBJ2-7; v_call: TRBV10-2; cdr3_length: 12; d_call: -; clone_size: -; cdr3_aa: CASSVQYYEQYF; cdr3_nt: TGCGCCAGCAGTGTACAATACTACGAGCAGTACTTC
j_call: TRBJ2-1; v_call: TRBV7-6; cdr3_length: 16; d_call: TRBD1; clone_size: -; cdr3_aa: CASSLEGTATYNEQFF; cdr3_nt: TGTGCCAGCAGCTTAGAAGGGACAGCAACCTACAATGAGCAGTTCTTC
j_call: TRBJ1-6; v_call: TRBV7-9; cdr3_length: 13; d_call: TRBD1; clone_size: once; cdr3_aa: CASTRGGGSPLHF; cdr3_nt: TGTGCCAGCACCAGGGGGGGTGGGTCACCCCTCCACTTT
j_call: TRBJ1-2; v_call: TRBV6-5; cdr3_length: 15; d_call: TRBD1; clone_size: -; cdr3_aa: CASSHDRGGYYGYTF; cdr3_nt: TGTGCCAGCAGTCACGACAGGGGAGGGTACTATGGCTACACCTTC
j_call: TRBJ1-2; v_call: TRBV5-6; cdr3_length: 15; d_call: -; clone_size: few; cdr3_aa: CASSLIRGAVTGYTF; cdr3_nt: TGTGCCAGCAGCTTGATCAGGGGTGCGGTTACCGGCTACACCTTC
j_call: TRBJ1-2; v_call: TRBV4-3; cdr3_length: 17; d_call: -; clone_size: -; cdr3_aa: CASSQDPPGHFNYGYTF; cdr3_nt: TGCGCCAGCAGCCAAGATCCCCCGGGACATTTTAACTATGGCTACACCTTC
j_call: TRBJ1-2; v_call: TRBV6-1; cdr3_length: 14; d_call: -; clone_size: -; cdr3_aa: CASSEGTPDYGYTF; cdr3_nt: TGTGCCAGCAGTGAAGGGACACCAGACTATGGCTACACCTTC
j_call: TRBJ1-1; v_call: TRBV4-1; cdr3_length: 14; d_call: -; clone_size: -; cdr3_aa: CASSHPTVNTEAFF; cdr3_nt: TGCGCCAGCAGCCACCCCACAGTGAACACTGAAGCTTTCTTT
j_call: TRBJ2-2; v_call: TRBV7-9; cdr3_length: 16; d_call: TRBD2; clone_size: -; cdr3_aa: CASSQPGLASPGELFF; cdr3_nt: TGTGCCAGCAGCCAGCCGGGACTAGCTTCTCCCGGGGAGCTGTTTTTT
j_call: TRBJ2-2; v_call: TRBV9; cdr3_length: 14; d_call: -; clone_size: -; cdr3_aa: CASSVTRIPGELFF; cdr3_nt: TGTGCCAGCAGCGTAACCAGGATTCCCGGGGAGCTGTTTTTT
j_call: TRBJ1-2; v_call: TRBV12-3/TRBV12-4; cdr3_length: 12; d_call: -; clone_size: once; cdr3_aa: CASSISTSGYTF; cdr3_nt: TGTGCCAGCAGTATTTCGACTAGTGGCTACACCTTC
j_call: TRBJ1-2; v_call: TRBV19; cdr3_length: 16; d_call: -; clone_size: -; cdr3_aa: CAKRQRGGTEDYGYTF; cdr3_nt: TGTGCCAAACGTCAGAGGGGGGGGACGGAGGACTATGGCTACACCTTC
j_call: TRBJ2-1; v_call: TRBV11-2; cdr3_length: 12; d_call: -; clone_size: -; cdr3_aa: CASRRGSHEQFF; cdr3_nt: TGTGCCAGCAGGCGAGGGTCTCATGAGCAGTTCTTC
j_call: TRBJ1-6; v_call: TRBV4-3; cdr3_length: 13; d_call: -; clone_size: -; cdr3_aa: CASSQDLYSPLHF; cdr3_nt: TGCGCCAGCAGCCAAGATCTCTATTCACCCCTCCACTTT
j_call: TRBJ2-3; v_call: TRBV11-2; cdr3_length: 14; d_call: -; clone_size: -; cdr3_aa: CASSLTLSTDTQYF; cdr3_nt: TGTGCCAGCAGCTTAACATTAAGCACAGATACGCAGTATTTT
j_call: TRBJ2-7; v_call: TRBV3-1/TRBV3-2; cdr3_length: 14; d_call: -; clone_size: -; cdr3_aa: CASRRGRGSYEQYF; cdr3_nt: TGTGCCAGCAGGCGGGGGCGAGGGTCCTACGAGCAGTACTTC
j_call: TRBJ2-1; v_call: TRBV30; cdr3_length: 13; d_call: TRBD1; clone_size: -; cdr3_aa: CAWDLDRGAEQFF; cdr3_nt: TGTGCCTGGGACCTGGACAGGGGGGCTGAGCAGTTCTTC
j_call: TRBJ2-7; v_call: TRBV11-2; cdr3_length: 15; d_call: TRBD1; clone_size: -; cdr3_aa: CASSFGTGGFYEQYF; cdr3_nt: TGTGCCAGCAGCTTTGGAACAGGGGGCTTCTACGAGCAGTACTTC
j_call: TRBJ1-5; v_call: TRBV24-1; cdr3_length: 14; d_call: TRBD1; clone_size: -; cdr3_aa: CATSQTGGNQPQHF; cdr3_nt: TGTGCCACCAGTCAGACAGGGGGCAATCAGCCCCAGCATTTT
j_call: TRBJ1-2; v_call: TRBV19; cdr3_length: 14; d_call: -; clone_size: few; cdr3_aa: CASSIISQGYGYTF; cdr3_nt: TGTGCCAGTAGTATAATCTCCCAGGGGTATGGCTACACCTTC
j_call: TRBJ2-1; v_call: TRBV5-1; cdr3_length: 15; d_call: TRBD1; clone_size: -; cdr3_aa: CASSSGGSSYNEQFF; cdr3_nt: TGCGCCAGCAGCTCAGGGGGTAGCTCCTACAATGAGCAGTTCTTC
j_call: TRBJ2-6; v_call: TRBV30; cdr3_length: 15; d_call: -; clone_size: -; cdr3_aa: CAWGRGGAGANVLTF; cdr3_nt: TGTGCCTGGGGAAGGGGGGGCGCTGGGGCCAACGTCCTGACTTTC
j_call: TRBJ1-1; v_call: TRBV5-4; cdr3_length: 17; d_call: -; clone_size: -; cdr3_aa: CASSFTRSLVQNTEAFF; cdr3_nt: TGTGCCAGCAGCTTTACCCGGAGCTTGGTCCAGAACACTGAAGCTTTCTTT
j_call: TRBJ2-7; v_call: TRBV18; cdr3_length: 15; d_call: TRBD1; clone_size: few; cdr3_aa: CASSPPGQGAYEQYF; cdr3_nt: TGTGCCAGCTCACCACCGGGACAGGGTGCCTACGAGCAGTACTTC
j_call: TRBJ1-2; v_call: TRBV5-6; cdr3_length: 15; d_call: -; clone_size: -; cdr3_aa: CASSIGPGSNYGYTF; cdr3_nt: TGTGCCAGCAGCATTGGGCCAGGATCTAACTATGGCTACACCTTC
j_call: TRBJ2-3; v_call: TRBV27; cdr3_length: 13; d_call: -; clone_size: -; cdr3_aa: CASSTTGTDTQYF; cdr3_nt: TGTGCCAGCAGTACTACAGGGACAGATACGCAGTATTTT
j_call: TRBJ1-1; v_call: TRBV19; cdr3_length: 13; d_call: -; clone_size: -; cdr3_aa: CASTAWGGSEAFF; cdr3_nt: TGTGCCAGTACGGCGTGGGGAGGCTCTGAAGCTTTCTTT
j_call: TRBJ2-1; v_call: TRBV6-2/TRBV6-3; cdr3_length: 15; d_call: TRBD1; clone_size: -; cdr3_aa: CASSPGQDSYNEQFF; cdr3_nt: TGTGCCAGCAGCCCGGGACAGGACTCCTACAATGAGCAGTTCTTC
j_call: TRBJ1-3; v_call: TRBV5-1; cdr3_length: 15; d_call: TRBD1; clone_size: -; cdr3_aa: CASSTTGDSGNTIYF; cdr3_nt: TGCGCCAGCAGCACGACAGGGGACTCTGGAAACACCATATATTTT
j_call: TRBJ1-1; v_call: TRBV19; cdr3_length: 16; d_call: -; clone_size: -; cdr3_aa: CASSIRGPLGDTEAFF; cdr3_nt: TGTGCCAGTAGTATCCGCGGGCCCCTCGGGGACACTGAAGCTTTCTTT
j_call: TRBJ2-5; v_call: TRBV28; cdr3_length: 14; d_call: TRBD2; clone_size: -; cdr3_aa: CASSLTGGGETQYF; cdr3_nt: TGTGCCAGCAGTTTAACGGGAGGGGGAGAGACCCAGTACTTC
j_call: TRBJ2-2; v_call: TRBV5-6; cdr3_length: 15; d_call: -; clone_size: -; cdr3_aa: CASSLEEGKAGELFF; cdr3_nt: TGTGCCAGCAGTTTGGAGGAGGGGAAGGCCGGGGAGCTGTTTTTT
j_call: TRBJ2-1; v_call: TRBV19; cdr3_length: 15; d_call: TRBD2; clone_size: -; cdr3_aa: CASSLTSGRVDEQFF; cdr3_nt: TGTGCCAGTAGCCTAACTAGCGGGAGGGTCGATGAGCAGTTCTTC
j_call: TRBJ2-7; v_call: TRBV6-2/TRBV6-3; cdr3_length: 15; d_call: -; clone_size: -; cdr3_aa: CASSSFSLETYEQYF; cdr3_nt: TGTGCCAGCAGTTCATTTTCCCTAGAAACCTACGAGCAGTACTTC
j_call: TRBJ1-2; v_call: TRBV28; cdr3_length: 16; d_call: TRBD1; clone_size: -; cdr3_aa: CASSWTGGPHNYGYTF; cdr3_nt: TGTGCCAGCAGTTGGACAGGGGGCCCACATAACTATGGCTACACCTTC
j_call: TRBJ2-1; v_call: TRBV11-3; cdr3_length: 16; d_call: -; clone_size: -; cdr3_aa: CASSLGGAGISNEQFF; cdr3_nt: TGTGCCAGCAGCTTAGGTGGTGCGGGGATTTCCAATGAGCAGTTCTTC
j_call: TRBJ2-2; v_call: TRBV19; cdr3_length: 14; d_call: TRBD1; clone_size: -; cdr3_aa: CASRTGGKTGELFF; cdr3_nt: TGTGCCAGTCGGACAGGGGGAAAGACCGGGGAGCTGTTTTTT
j_call: TRBJ2-7; v_call: TRBV7-2; cdr3_length: 14; d_call: TRBD1; clone_size: -; cdr3_aa: CASSSGTGAYEQYF; cdr3_nt: TGTGCCAGCAGCTCTGGGACAGGGGCCTACGAGCAGTACTTC
j_call: TRBJ1-2; v_call: TRBV15; cdr3_length: 14; d_call: -; clone_size: -; cdr3_aa: CATSRVQANYGYTF; cdr3_nt: TGTGCCACCAGCAGGGTACAGGCTAACTATGGCTACACCTTC
j_call: TRBJ1-2; v_call: TRBV19; cdr3_length: 14; d_call: -; clone_size: -; cdr3_aa: CASSNGGANYGYTF; cdr3_nt: TGTGCCAGTAGTAACGGTGGAGCTAACTATGGCTACACCTTC
j_call: TRBJ2-1; v_call: TRBV2; cdr3_length: 14; d_call: -; clone_size: -; cdr3_aa: CASTQEDGYNEQFF; cdr3_nt: TGTGCCAGCACCCAGGAGGACGGTTACAATGAGCAGTTCTTC
j_call: TRBJ2-3; v_call: TRBV6-5; cdr3_length: 13; d_call: -; clone_size: -; cdr3_aa: CASSLQETDTQYF; cdr3_nt: TGTGCCAGCAGCCTCCAGGAAACAGATACGCAGTATTTT
j_call: TRBJ2-1; v_call: TRBV7-9; cdr3_length: 15; d_call: TRBD2; clone_size: -; cdr3_aa: CASSYSGGPLNEQFF; cdr3_nt: TGTGCCAGCAGTTATAGCGGGGGACCCCTTAATGAGCAGTTCTTC
j_call: TRBJ2-3; v_call: TRBV25-1; cdr3_length: 15; d_call: TRBD1; clone_size: -; cdr3_aa: CASRPRGQVTDTQYF; cdr3_nt: TGTGCCAGCAGACCCAGGGGGCAGGTCACAGATACGCAGTATTTT
j_call: TRBJ1-3; v_call: TRBV2; cdr3_length: 14; d_call: TRBD1; clone_size: -; cdr3_aa: CASSDAGGVDTIYF; cdr3_nt: TGTGCCAGCAGTGACGCAGGGGGAGTAGACACCATATATTTT
j_call: TRBJ2-7; v_call: TRBV2; cdr3_length: 13; d_call: TRBD2; clone_size: -; cdr3_aa: CAHRTSGYYEQYF; cdr3_nt: TGTGCCCATAGGACTAGCGGATATTACGAGCAGTACTTC
j_call: TRBJ1-2; v_call: TRBV15; cdr3_length: 15; d_call: TRBD1; clone_size: once; cdr3_aa: CATSSWDRSVYGYTF; cdr3_nt: TGTGCCACCAGCAGTTGGGACAGGTCTGTCTATGGCTACACCTTC
j_call: TRBJ2-3; v_call: TRBV7-9; cdr3_length: 15; d_call: -; clone_size: -; cdr3_aa: CASSDRDFDTDTQYF; cdr3_nt: TGTGCCAGCAGCGACCGGGACTTCGACACAGATACGCAGTATTTT
j_call: TRBJ2-5; v_call: TRBV24-1; cdr3_length: 14; d_call: TRBD1; clone_size: once; cdr3_aa: CATSGKTGKETQYF; cdr3_nt: TGTGCCACCAGTGGCAAGACAGGGAAAGAGACCCAGTACTTC
j_call: TRBJ2-5; v_call: TRBV29-1; cdr3_length: 16; d_call: TRBD2; clone_size: -; cdr3_aa: CSVDSPSGGSLETQYF; cdr3_nt: TGCAGCGTTGATAGTCCTAGCGGGGGGTCACTAGAGACCCAGTACTTC